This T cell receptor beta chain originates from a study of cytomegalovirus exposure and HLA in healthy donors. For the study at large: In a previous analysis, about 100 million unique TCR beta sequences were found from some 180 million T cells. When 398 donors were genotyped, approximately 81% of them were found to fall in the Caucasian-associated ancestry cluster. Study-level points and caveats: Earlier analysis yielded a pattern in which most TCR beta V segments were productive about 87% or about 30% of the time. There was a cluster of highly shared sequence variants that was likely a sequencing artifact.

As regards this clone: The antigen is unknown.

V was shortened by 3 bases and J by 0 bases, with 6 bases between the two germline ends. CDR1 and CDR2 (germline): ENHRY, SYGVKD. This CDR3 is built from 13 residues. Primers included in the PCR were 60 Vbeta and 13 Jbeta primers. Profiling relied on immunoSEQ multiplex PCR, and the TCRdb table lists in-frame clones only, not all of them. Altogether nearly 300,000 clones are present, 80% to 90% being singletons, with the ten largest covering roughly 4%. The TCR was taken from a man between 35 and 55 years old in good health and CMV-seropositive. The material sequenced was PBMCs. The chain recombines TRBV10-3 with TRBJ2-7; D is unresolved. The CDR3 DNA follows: TGTGCCATCAGTGAAGCGAGCTCCTACGAGCAGTACTTC. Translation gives CAISEASSYEQYF.